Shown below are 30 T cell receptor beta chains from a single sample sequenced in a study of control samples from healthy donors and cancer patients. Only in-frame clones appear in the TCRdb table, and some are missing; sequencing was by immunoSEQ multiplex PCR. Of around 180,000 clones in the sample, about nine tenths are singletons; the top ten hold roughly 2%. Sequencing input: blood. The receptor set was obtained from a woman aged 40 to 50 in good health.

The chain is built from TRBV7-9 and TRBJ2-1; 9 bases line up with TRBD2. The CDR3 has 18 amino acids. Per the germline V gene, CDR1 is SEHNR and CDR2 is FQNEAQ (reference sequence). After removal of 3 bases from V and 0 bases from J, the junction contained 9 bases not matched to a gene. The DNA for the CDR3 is TGTGCCAGCAGCTTGCATAGCGGGGGCGCGAGCTCCTACAATGAGCAGTTCTTC. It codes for CASSLHSGGASSYNEQFF.

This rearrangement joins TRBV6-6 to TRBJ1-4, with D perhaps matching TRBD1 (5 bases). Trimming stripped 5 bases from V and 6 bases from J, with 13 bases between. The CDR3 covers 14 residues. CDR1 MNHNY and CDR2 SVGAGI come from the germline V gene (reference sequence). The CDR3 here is CASSPGGEDEKLFF. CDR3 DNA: TGTGCCAGCAGTCCTGGGGGGGAAGATGAAAAACTGTTTTTT.

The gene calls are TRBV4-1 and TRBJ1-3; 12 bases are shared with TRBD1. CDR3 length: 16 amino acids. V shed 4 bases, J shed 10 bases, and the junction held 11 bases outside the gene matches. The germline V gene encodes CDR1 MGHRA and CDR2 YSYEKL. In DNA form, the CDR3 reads TGCGCCAGCAGCCCCATTACCGGGACAGGGGGCGAAACCATATATTTT. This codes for CASSPITGTGGETIYF.

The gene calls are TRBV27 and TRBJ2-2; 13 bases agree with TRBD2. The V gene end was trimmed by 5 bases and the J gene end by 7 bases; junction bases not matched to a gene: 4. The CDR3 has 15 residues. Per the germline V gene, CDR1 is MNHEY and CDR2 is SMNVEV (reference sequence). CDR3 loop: CASSATSGGVGELFF. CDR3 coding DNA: TGTGCCAGCAGTGCCACTAGCGGGGGGGTCGGGGAGCTGTTTTTT.

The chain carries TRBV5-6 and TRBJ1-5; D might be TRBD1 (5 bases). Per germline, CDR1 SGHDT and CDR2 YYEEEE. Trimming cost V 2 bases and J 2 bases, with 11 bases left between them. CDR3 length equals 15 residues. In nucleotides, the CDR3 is TGTGCCAGCAGCTTCTGGCAGGGTGGCAATCAGCCCCAGCATTTT. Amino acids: CASSFWQGGNQPQHF.

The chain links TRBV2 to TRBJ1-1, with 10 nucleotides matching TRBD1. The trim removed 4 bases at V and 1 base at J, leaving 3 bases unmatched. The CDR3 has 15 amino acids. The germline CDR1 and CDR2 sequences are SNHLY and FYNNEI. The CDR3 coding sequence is TGTGCCAGCAGTGGACAGGGGGCGAAGAACACTGAAGCTTTCTTT. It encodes CASSGQGAKNTEAFF. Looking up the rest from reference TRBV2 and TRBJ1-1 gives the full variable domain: EPEVTQTPSHQVTQMGQEVILRCVPISNHLYFYWYRQILGQKVEFLVSFYNNEISEKSEIFDDQFSVERPDGSNFTLKIRSTKLEDSAMYFCASSGQGAKNTEAFFGQGTRLTVV.

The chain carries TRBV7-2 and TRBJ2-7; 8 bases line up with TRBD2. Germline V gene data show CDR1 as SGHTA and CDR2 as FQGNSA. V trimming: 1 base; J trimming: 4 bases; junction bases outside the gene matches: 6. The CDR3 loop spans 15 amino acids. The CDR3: CASSLEVAGWYEQYF. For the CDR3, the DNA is TGTGCCAGCAGCTTAGAAGTAGCGGGGTGGTACGAGCAGTACTTC.

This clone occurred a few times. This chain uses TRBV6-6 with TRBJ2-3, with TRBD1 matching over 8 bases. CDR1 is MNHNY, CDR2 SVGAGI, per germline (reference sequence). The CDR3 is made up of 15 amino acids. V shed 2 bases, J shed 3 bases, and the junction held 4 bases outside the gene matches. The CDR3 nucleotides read TGTGCCAGCAGTTACCAGGACAGGGAGACAGATACGCAGTATTTT. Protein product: CASSYQDRETDTQYF.

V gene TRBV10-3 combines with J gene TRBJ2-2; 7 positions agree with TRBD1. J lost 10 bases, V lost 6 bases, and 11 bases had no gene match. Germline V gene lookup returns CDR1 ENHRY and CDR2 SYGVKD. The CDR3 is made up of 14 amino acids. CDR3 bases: TGTGCCATCAGCCCCGGGGCAGGGGGTAAGGAGCTGTTTTTT. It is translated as CAISPGAGGKELFF.

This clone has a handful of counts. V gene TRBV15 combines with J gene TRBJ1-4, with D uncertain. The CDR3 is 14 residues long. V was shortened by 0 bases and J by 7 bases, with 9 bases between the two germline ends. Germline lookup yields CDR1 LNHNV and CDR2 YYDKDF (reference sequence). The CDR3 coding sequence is TGTGCCACCAGCAGAGAAGCCGGCGGTGAAAAACTGTTTTTT. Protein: CATSREAGGEKLFF.

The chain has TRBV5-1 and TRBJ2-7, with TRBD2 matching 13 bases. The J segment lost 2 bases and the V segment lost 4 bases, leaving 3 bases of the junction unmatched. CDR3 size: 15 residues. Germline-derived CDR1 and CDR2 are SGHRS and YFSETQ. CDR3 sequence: CASSLGTSGAYEQYF. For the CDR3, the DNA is TGCGCCAGCAGCCTCGGGACTAGCGGGGCCTACGAGCAGTACTTC.

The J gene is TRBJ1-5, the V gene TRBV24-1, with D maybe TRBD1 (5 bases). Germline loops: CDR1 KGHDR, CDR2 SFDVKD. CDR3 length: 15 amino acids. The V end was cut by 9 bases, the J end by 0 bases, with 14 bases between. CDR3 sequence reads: CATFPGLYSNQPQHF. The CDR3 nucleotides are TGTGCCACCTTCCCGGGACTTTATAGCAATCAGCCCCAGCATTTT.

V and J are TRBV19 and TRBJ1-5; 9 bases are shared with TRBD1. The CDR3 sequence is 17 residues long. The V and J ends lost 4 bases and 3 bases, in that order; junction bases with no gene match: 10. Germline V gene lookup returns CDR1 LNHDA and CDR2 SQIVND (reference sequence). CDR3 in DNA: TGTGCCAGTAGTAGAAAGGACAGGGGAATGGACAATCAGCCCCAGCATTTT. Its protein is CASSRKDRGMDNQPQHF. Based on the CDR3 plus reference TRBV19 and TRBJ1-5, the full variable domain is DGGITQSPKYLFRKEGQNVTLSCEQNLNHDAMYWYRQDPGQGLRLIYYSQIVNDFQKGDIAEGYSVSREKKESFPLTVTSAQKNPTAFYLCASSRKDRGMDNQPQHFGDGTRLSIL.

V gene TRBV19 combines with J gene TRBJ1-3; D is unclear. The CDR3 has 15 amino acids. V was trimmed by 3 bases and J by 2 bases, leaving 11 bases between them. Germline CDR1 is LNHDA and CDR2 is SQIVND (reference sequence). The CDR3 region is CASSIADRPGNTIYF. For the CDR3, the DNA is TGTGCCAGTAGTATCGCAGACCGCCCTGGAAACACCATATATTTT.

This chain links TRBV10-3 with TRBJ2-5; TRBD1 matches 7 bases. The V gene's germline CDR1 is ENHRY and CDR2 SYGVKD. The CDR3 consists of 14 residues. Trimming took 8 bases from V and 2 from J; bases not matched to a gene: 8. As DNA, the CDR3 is TGTGCCATCGGGTCCGGGGACAGACAAGAGACCCAGTACTTC. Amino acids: CAIGSGDRQETQYF.

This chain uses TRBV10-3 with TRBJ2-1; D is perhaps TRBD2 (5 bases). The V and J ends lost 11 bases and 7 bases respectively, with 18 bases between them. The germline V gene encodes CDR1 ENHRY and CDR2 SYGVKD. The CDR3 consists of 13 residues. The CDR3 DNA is TGTGCCTCGAAGCCGGGTTCGGGGAATGAGCAGTTCTTC. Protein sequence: CASKPGSGNEQFF.

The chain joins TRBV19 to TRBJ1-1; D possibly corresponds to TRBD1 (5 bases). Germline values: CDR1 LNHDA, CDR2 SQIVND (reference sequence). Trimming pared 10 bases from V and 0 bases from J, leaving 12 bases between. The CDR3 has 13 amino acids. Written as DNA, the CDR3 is TGTGCCACTGTTAAGGGGCTGAACACTGAAGCTTTCTTT. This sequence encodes CATVKGLNTEAFF.

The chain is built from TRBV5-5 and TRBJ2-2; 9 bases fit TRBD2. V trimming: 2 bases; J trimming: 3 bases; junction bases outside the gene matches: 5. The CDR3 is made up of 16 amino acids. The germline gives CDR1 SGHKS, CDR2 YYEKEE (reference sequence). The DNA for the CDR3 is TGTGCCAGCAGCTTTGCCAGCGGGGGGTACACCGGGGAGCTGTTTTTT. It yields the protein CASSFASGGYTGELFF.

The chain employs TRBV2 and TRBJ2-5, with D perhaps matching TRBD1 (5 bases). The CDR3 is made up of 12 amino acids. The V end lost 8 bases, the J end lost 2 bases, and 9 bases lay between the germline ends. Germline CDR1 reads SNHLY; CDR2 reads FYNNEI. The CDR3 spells CASGRQQETQYF. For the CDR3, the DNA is TGTGCCAGCGGTAGACAGCAAGAGACCCAGTACTTC.

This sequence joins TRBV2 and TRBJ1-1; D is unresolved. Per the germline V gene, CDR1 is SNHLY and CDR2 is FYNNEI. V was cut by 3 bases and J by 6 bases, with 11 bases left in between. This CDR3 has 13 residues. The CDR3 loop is CASSDRASPEAFF. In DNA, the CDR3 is TGTGCCAGCAGTGATCGTGCGTCGCCTGAAGCTTTCTTT.

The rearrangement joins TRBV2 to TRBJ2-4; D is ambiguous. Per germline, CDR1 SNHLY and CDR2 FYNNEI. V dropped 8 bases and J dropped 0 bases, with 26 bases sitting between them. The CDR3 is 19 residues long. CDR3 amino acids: CASCPRKTGINLAKNIQYF. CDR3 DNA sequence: TGTGCCAGCTGCCCGCGAAAGACTGGGATCAACTTAGCCAAAAACATTCAGTACTTC.

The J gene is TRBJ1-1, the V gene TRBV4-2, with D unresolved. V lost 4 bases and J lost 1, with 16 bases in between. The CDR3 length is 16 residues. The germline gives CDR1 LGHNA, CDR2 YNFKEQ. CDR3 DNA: TGTGCCAGCAGCCCCATTGGGAAGGTTGGGAACACTGAAGCTTTCTTT. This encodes CASSPIGKVGNTEAFF.

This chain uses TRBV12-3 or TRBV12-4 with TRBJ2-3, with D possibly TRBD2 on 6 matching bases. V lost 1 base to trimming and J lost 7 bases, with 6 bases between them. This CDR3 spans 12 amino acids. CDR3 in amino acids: CASSLGGNTQYF. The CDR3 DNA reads TGTGCCAGCAGTTTAGGCGGGAATACGCAGTATTTT.

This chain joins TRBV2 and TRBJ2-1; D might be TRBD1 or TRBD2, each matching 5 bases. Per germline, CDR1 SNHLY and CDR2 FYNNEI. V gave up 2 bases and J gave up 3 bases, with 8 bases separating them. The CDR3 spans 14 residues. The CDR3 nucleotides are TGTGCCAGCAGTGAAATGGGGGTCTACAATGAGCAGTTCTTC. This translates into CASSEMGVYNEQFF.

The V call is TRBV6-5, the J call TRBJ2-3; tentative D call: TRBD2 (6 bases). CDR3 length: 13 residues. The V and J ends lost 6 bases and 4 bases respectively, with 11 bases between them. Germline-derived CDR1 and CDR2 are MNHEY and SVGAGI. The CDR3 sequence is CASSRDFSDTQYF. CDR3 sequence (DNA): TGTGCCAGCAGCCGGGACTTCTCAGATACGCAGTATTTT.

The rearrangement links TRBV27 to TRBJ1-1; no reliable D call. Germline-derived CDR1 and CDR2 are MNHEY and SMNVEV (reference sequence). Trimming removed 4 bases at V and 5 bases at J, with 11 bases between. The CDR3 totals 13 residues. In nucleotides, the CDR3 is TGTGCCAGCAGTTACTTCGGAGGGACTGAAGCTTTCTTT. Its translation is CASSYFGGTEAFF.

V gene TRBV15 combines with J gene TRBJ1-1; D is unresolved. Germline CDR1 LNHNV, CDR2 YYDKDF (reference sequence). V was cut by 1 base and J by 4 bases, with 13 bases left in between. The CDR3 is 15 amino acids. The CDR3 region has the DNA TGTGCCACCAGCAGAGTGGGAACCTTCGGCACTGAAGCTTTCTTT. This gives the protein CATSRVGTFGTEAFF. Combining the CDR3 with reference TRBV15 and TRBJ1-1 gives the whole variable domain DAMVIQNPRYQVTQFGKPVTLSCSQTLNHNVMYWYQQKSSQAPKLLFHYYDKDFNNEADTPDNFQSRRPNTSFCFLDIRSPGLGDTAMYLCATSRVGTFGTEAFFGQGTRLTVV.

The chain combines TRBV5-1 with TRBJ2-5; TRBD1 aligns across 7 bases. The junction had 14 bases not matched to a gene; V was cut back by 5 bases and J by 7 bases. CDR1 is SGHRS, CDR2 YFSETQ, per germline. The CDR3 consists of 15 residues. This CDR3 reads CASRSEGANAGTQYF. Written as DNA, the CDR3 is TGCGCCAGCAGATCTGAGGGGGCTAACGCAGGGACCCAGTACTTC.

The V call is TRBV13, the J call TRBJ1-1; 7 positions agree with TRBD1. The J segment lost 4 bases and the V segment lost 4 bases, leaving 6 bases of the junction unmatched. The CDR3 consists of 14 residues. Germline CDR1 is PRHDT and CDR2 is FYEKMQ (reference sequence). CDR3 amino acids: CASSWSGGFTEAFF. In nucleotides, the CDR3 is TGTGCCAGCAGCTGGTCAGGGGGATTCACTGAAGCTTTCTTT.

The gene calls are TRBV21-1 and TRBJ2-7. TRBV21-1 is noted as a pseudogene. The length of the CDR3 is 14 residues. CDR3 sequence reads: CASVGPRWGNEQYF. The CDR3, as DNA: TGTGCCAGCGTTGGTCCGCGATGGGGGAACGAGCAGTACTTC.